The 25 T cell receptor beta chains reported below all come from one sample, sequenced in a study of cytomegalovirus exposure and HLA in healthy donors. Vbeta (60) and Jbeta (13) primers were used in the PCR. This table comes from immunoSEQ multiplex PCR, and its TCRdb copy is limited to in-frame clones, with some not included. The table lists about 130,000 clones, roughly four fifths of them singletons. Sequenced input: PBMCs. The receptors were sampled from a male donor in good health and CMV-seronegative.

Concerning this clone: The junction departs from germline at one end; a sequencing error may be responsible. V is TRBV7-7 and J is TRBJ2-1, with TRBD1 matching over 8 bases. The V gene's germline CDR1 is SSHAT and CDR2 FNYEAQ (reference sequence). This CDR3 is 15 amino acids long. CDR3 region: CASSLGQGAYNEQFF. CDR3 DNA sequence: TGTGCTAGCAGCTTAGGACAGGGAGCCTACAATGAGCAGTTCTTC.

The V and J genes are TRBV4-3 and TRBJ2-1; 9 nucleotides match TRBD2. CDR1 and CDR2 (germline): LGHNA, YSLEER. The CDR3 covers 16 residues. V lost 0 bases and J lost 2; bases outside the gene matches: 2. CDR3 in DNA: TGCGCCAGCAGCCAAGAAACTAGCGGGCCCTACAATGAGCAGTTCTTC. Its protein is CASSQETSGPYNEQFF.

V is TRBV27 and J is TRBJ2-1; TRBD2 is a possible D gene (7 bases). The V gene's germline CDR1 is MNHEY and CDR2 SMNVEV (reference sequence). V was pared by 6 bases and J by 1 base, with 19 bases between. This CDR3 region has 17 residues. The CDR3 DNA is TGTGCCAGCAGGAAAAGGGAGGGGGTCTCATCCTACAATGAGCAGTTCTTC. It translates to CASRKREGVSSYNEQFF.

This clone came up once. V and J are TRBV28 and TRBJ1-1; D perhaps matches TRBD1 (6 bases). Trimming removed 6 bases from V and 3 bases from J, with 20 bases in between. CDR3 length: 16 residues. Germline CDR1 MDHEN, CDR2 SYDVKM. The CDR3 sequence: CASRVVTGTEYTEAFF. As DNA, the CDR3 is TGTGCCAGCAGGGTAGTCACAGGGACGGAGTACACTGAAGCTTTCTTT.

V and J are TRBV19 and TRBJ1-5; 8 positions agree with TRBD1. The germline V gene has CDR1 LNHDA and CDR2 SQIVND (reference sequence). After removal of 5 bases from V and 6 bases from J, the junction contained 6 bases not matched to a gene. This CDR3 has 14 amino acids. DNA of the CDR3: TGTGCCAGTAGTCCCGACAGGGGTACTCAGCCCCAGCATTTT. Encoded protein: CASSPDRGTQPQHF. Looking up the rest from reference TRBV19 and TRBJ1-5 gives the full variable domain: DGGITQSPKYLFRKEGQNVTLSCEQNLNHDAMYWYRQDPGQGLRLIYYSQIVNDFQKGDIAEGYSVSREKKESFPLTVTSAQKNPTAFYLCASSPDRGTQPQHFGDGTRLSIL.

V gene TRBV28 combines with J gene TRBJ2-5; possibly TRBD2 for D (5 bases). The end of the DNA is better explained by TRBJ2-7, so the J call may be wrong. Germline V gene sequence: CDR1 MDHEN, CDR2 SYDVKM. The CDR3 covers 14 residues. CDR3 protein: CASRTGSNIYEQYF. In DNA, the CDR3 is TGTGCCAGCAGGACGGGATCCAACATCTACGAGCAGTACTTC.

This chain links TRBV9 with TRBJ2-7; 8 bases align to TRBD1. V shed 4 bases, J shed 2 bases, and the junction held 8 bases outside the gene matches. The CDR3 is 15 amino acids. CDR1 and CDR2 from the germline V gene are SGDLS and YYNGEE. The CDR3 here is CASSPGTGLTYEQYF. The CDR3 nucleotides are TGTGCCAGCAGCCCTGGGACAGGTTTAACCTACGAGCAGTACTTC.

V is TRBV4-2 and J is TRBJ2-1; a weak D match, TRBD2 (6 bases). V lost 0 bases, J lost 6 bases, and 12 bases lay in between. This CDR3 spans 15 amino acids. Per the germline V gene, CDR1 is LGHNA and CDR2 is YNFKEQ. The CDR3 is CASSQDGTGGNEQFF. The CDR3 region has the DNA TGTGCCAGCAGCCAAGATGGGACCGGGGGCAATGAGCAGTTCTTC.

J is TRBJ1-5 and V is TRBV28, with a possible D match to TRBD1 (5 bases). Trimming stripped 6 bases from V and 0 bases from J, with 9 bases between. There are 14 residues in the CDR3. In germline, CDR1 is MDHEN, CDR2 SYDVKM. For the CDR3, the DNA is TGTGCCAGCAGCCGACAGTTTAGCAATCAGCCCCAGCATTTT. It specifies CASSRQFSNQPQHF.

The chain recombines TRBV6-5 with TRBJ2-3, with 8 bases fitting TRBD2. The CDR3 covers 16 residues. Germline CDR1 MNHEY, CDR2 SVGAGI. The J segment lost 4 bases and the V segment lost 3 bases, leaving 9 bases of the junction unmatched. This chain's CDR3 is CASSYSERGWADTQYF. The CDR3 DNA reads as TGTGCCAGCAGTTATTCAGAGCGGGGGTGGGCAGATACGCAGTATTTT.

The chain joins TRBV11-1 to TRBJ2-1; 16 bases are a match to TRBD2. The V gene's germline CDR1 is SGHAT and CDR2 FQDESV (reference sequence). V was clipped by 6 bases and J by 6 bases; unmatched bases: 11. This CDR3 spans 18 amino acids. The CDR3 DNA reads TGTGCCAGCAGACAAACTGGGACTAGCGGGAGGGTGGGCAATGAGCAGTTCTTC. It specifies CASRQTGTSGRVGNEQFF.

The chain has TRBV6-5 and TRBJ1-2, with D unclear. CDR1 is MNHEY, CDR2 SVGAGI, per germline. V was trimmed by 6 bases and J by 4 bases, leaving 18 bases between them. This CDR3 is 15 amino acids long. CDR3 DNA sequence: TGTGCCAGCAGACGAAACCTGGAGCCCATCTATGGCTACACCTTC. Translation gives CASRRNLEPIYGYTF.

The V and J genes are TRBV5-8 and TRBJ2-5, with D possibly being TRBD1 (5 bases). Looked up from germline, CDR1 is SGHTS and CDR2 is YDEGEE. This CDR3 contains 15 residues. V was trimmed by 0 bases and J by 5 bases, leaving 14 bases between them. The CDR3 region is CASSLGQGYGETQYF. The CDR3 DNA reads TGTGCCAGCAGCTTGGGGCAGGGATACGGGGAGACCCAGTACTTC.

The V gene is TRBV10-2, the J gene TRBJ2-3; 11 nucleotides agree with TRBD2. The germline V gene has CDR1 WSHSY and CDR2 SAAADI. The CDR3 covers 16 residues. Trimming cost V 5 bases and J 3 bases; bases outside gene matches: 7. The CDR3 protein is CASSQIAGGTTDTQYF. The CDR3 nucleotides read TGCGCCAGCAGTCAAATAGCGGGGGGGACGACAGATACGCAGTATTTT.

The chain has TRBV27 and TRBJ1-4; 7 bases fit TRBD1. Germline lookup yields CDR1 MNHEY and CDR2 SMNVEV (reference sequence). The CDR3 is made up of 16 amino acids. Trimming removed 5 bases from V and 7 bases from J; junction bases left unmatched: 13. The CDR3 nucleotides are TGTGCCAGCAGTGGGGGTCGACAGGGATGGAGTGAAAAACTGTTTTTT. Translated: CASSGGRQGWSEKLFF.

The chain joins TRBV4-3 to TRBJ2-3; 8 nucleotides line up with TRBD1. Germline assignment: CDR1 LGHNA and CDR2 YSLEER. The ends lost 2 bases at V and 6 bases at J; junction bases unmatched: 1. CDR3 length: 13 amino acids. The CDR3 loop is CASSQRQGDTQYF. The CDR3 DNA is TGCGCCAGCAGCCAACGACAGGGGGATACGCAGTATTTT.

V usage is TRBV14 and J usage is TRBJ2-7; D call uncertain. The CDR3 spans 12 residues. In germline, CDR1 is SGHDN, CDR2 FVKESK. V lost 2 bases to trimming and J lost 5 bases, with 7 bases between them. CDR3 amino acids: CASSQNQNEQYF. As DNA, the CDR3 is TGTGCCAGCAGCCAAAACCAGAACGAGCAGTACTTC.

The chain recombines TRBV28 with TRBJ1-1, with D perhaps TRBD1 (6 bases). Germline V gene lookup returns CDR1 MDHEN and CDR2 SYDVKM. The V end lost 6 bases, the J end lost 5 bases, and 10 bases lay between the germline ends. This CDR3 spans 12 amino acids. The CDR3 nucleotides read TGTGCCAGCAGACACAGGGAAACTGAAGCTTTCTTT. The encoded protein is CASRHRETEAFF.

This clone was detected a few times. The chain uses TRBV30 and TRBJ2-7; D ambiguous. V was pared by 3 bases and J by 5 bases, with 11 bases between. This CDR3 has 12 amino acids. Germline V gives CDR1 GTSNPN, CDR2 SVGIG (reference sequence). As DNA, the CDR3 is TGTGCCTGGAGACGCGTAGATGACGAGCAGTACTTC. Translating it yields CAWRRVDDEQYF.

The V and J genes are TRBV7-6 and TRBJ2-1; weak D call: TRBD1 (6 bases). V was shortened by 1 base and J by 0 bases, with 13 bases between the two germline ends. The CDR3 runs 17 residues. CDR1 is SGHVS and CDR2 is FNYEAQ in the germline V gene. CDR3 amino acids: CASSLDHREASYNEQFF. The CDR3 region has the DNA TGTGCCAGCAGCTTAGACCACAGGGAAGCCTCCTACAATGAGCAGTTCTTC.

The J gene is TRBJ2-1, the V gene TRBV28; 12 bases map to TRBD2. The CDR3 runs to 17 residues. V lost 5 bases to trimming and J lost 8 bases; unmatched junction nucleotides: 13. Germline CDR1 reads MDHEN; CDR2 reads SYDVKM. The CDR3 is CASSGPWLAGGRDEQFF. DNA for the CDR3: TGTGCCAGCAGTGGCCCATGGCTAGCGGGGGGGCGCGATGAGCAGTTCTTC.

The chain recombines TRBV5-1 with TRBJ2-3, with no clear D. This CDR3 contains 16 residues. Trimming removed 7 bases at V and 6 bases at J, with 24 bases between. CDR1 SGHRS and CDR2 YFSETQ come from the germline V gene. This CDR3 reads CASQTYSLASGDTQYF. In nucleotides, the CDR3 is TGCGCCAGCCAGACCTACAGCCTTGCCTCCGGCGATACGCAGTATTTT.

The chain combines TRBV28 with TRBJ2-1, with D possibly TRBD2 on 6 matching bases. The CDR3 covers 15 residues. Trimming took off 2 bases at V and 0 bases at J, with 8 bases between the two ends. Germline values: CDR1 MDHEN, CDR2 SYDVKM. Written as DNA, the CDR3 is TGTGCCAGCAGTTTAGTGGAGGGCTCCTACAATGAGCAGTTCTTC. As protein: CASSLVEGSYNEQFF.

This chain links TRBV10-3 with TRBJ2-7, with a tentative D call TRBD1 (5 bases). The CDR3 runs to 14 residues. V shed 8 bases and J shed 6 bases, with 20 bases lying between them. Germline lookup yields CDR1 ENHRY and CDR2 SYGVKD. As DNA, the CDR3 is TGTGCCATCGCTTCCGAAGGGGCTACTGGCGAGCAGTACTTC. Its protein is CAIASEGATGEQYF.

The rearrangement uses TRBV18 and TRBJ2-2, with D hard to call. Germline values: CDR1 KGHSH, CDR2 LQKENI. The CDR3 has 14 amino acids. Trimming shortened V by 3 bases and J by 6 bases, and 11 bases separated the two germline ends. The CDR3 loop is CASSPLGGAGELFF. The CDR3 nucleotides read TGTGCCAGCTCACCGCTCGGCGGCGCCGGGGAGCTGTTTTTT.